This TCR beta chain was identified in a study of blood T cells in healthy people across ages (dated by TCRdb to between 2014 and 2016). The study in broad terms: In model experiments, template switching captured roughly one uniquely barcoded TCR beta cDNA molecule for every two T cells. The study analyzed two additional independent replicas of 1 million unique cDNA reads from the same blood draw for two donors, one aged 18 to 30 and one aged 80 or older. The study measured age-related changes in TCR beta repertoire diversity using deep sequencing normalized with unique cDNA molecular identifiers. To avoid experimental bias, donors of different ages were randomly spread across the sequencing lanes. Donors were grouped into four age groups: young (average 16 years), middle-aged (less than 40), aged (around 66) and long-lived (roughly 80).

In regard to this clonotype: Its antigen is not yet known. Base qualities were left out, and no much larger clone turns up one base away.

The receptor library was made with 5' RACE. Sequencing instrument: Illumina HiSeq 2500. The second PCR ran for about 6 to 12 cycles and used a J-beta primer mix along with a sample-barcoded 5' primer. A unique molecular identifier was introduced onto each TCR beta cDNA molecule by a template-switch 5' adaptor carrying 12 random nucleotides. Each sample yielded at least 3 million CDR3-containing paired-end reads. All of the RNA was converted into first-strand cDNA using the Mint cDNA synthesis kit, with a TRBC-specific oligonucleotide serving as the primer. Following uracil-DNA glycosylase treatment, all cDNA underwent a first 18-cycle PCR with the universal primers M1SS and BC2_uni_R. Processing in the source paper ran as follows. For normalization, 1 million high-quality reads were randomly selected from each sample, with every read carrying a distinct molecular identifier. Reads with shared molecular identifiers were discarded instead of being binned into consensus sequences. MiTCR, set to a Q25 quality threshold and the strictest error-elimination algorithm, was used for CDR3 identification, clonotype clustering and error correction. Lower-bound total TCR beta diversity was estimated with a nonparametric unseen species model using Euler transformation. In TCRdb, the public reads were trimmed at Q25 with fastp and aligned with MiXCR, with productive beta chains retained. Under each unique CDR3 protein, matching rows form one entry showing the most common genes and DNA. These V and J calls rely on TCRdb rather than the paper's analysis. This sample lists about 1.7 million distinct CDR3 sequences; roughly 30% were detected once. Of the sample, over 7% falls within the top ten clones.

What the work shows at the level of the full study, not this receptor alone: Observed TCR beta diversity per million T cells fell roughly linearly with age, and a significant reduction was already apparent by age around 40. A strong correlation was found between observed TCR beta diversity and the percentage of naive T cells measured by flow cytometry. Because profiling used bulk unsorted PBMCs, naive and antigen-experienced compartments could not be compared conclusively. Compared with the aged group, the long-lived group had more naive CD4+ T cells, fewer expanded clones and increased TCR diversity, suggesting age selection. The CMV infection status of donors was not known, potentially confounding age-related changes in expanded clonotypes. Estimates of total diversity from one million sequenced T cells were regarded as lower bounds and underestimates.

Systemically healthy Caucasian individuals from Russia, 35 to 50 in total and aged roughly 6 to 100 years, were included as donors. About 9.8 milliliters of peripheral blood were drawn from each donor into EDTA-treated Vacutainer tubes. Ficoll-Paque density-gradient centrifugation was used to isolate PBMCs, with at least 7 million obtained per sample. Total RNA, at least 6 micrograms per sample, was extracted from PBMCs with Trizol reagent. The percentages of naive CD45RAhigh/CD27high T cells were determined by flow cytometry on a PBMC aliquot from every donor. Between the V and J ends, shortened by 3 bases and 3 bases respectively, the junction contains 15 bases. Counted from cysteine to phenylalanine, this CDR3 has 15 amino acids. Left in the record is the CDR3 DNA by itself, 45 bases read in frame from the first base. Taken from the germline V gene, the CDR1 and CDR2 loops are MDHEN and SYDVKM.

The receptor was isolated from a woman aged 30 to 39 in good health. The specimen sequenced was blood. Here the chain combines TRBV28 and TRBJ2-7; tentative D gene TRBD2, with 6 bases matching. The DNA sequence reads TGTGCCAGCAGTTTGGACTTAGCGGCAGTCTACGAGCAGTACTTC. It encodes CASSLDLAAVYEQYF.